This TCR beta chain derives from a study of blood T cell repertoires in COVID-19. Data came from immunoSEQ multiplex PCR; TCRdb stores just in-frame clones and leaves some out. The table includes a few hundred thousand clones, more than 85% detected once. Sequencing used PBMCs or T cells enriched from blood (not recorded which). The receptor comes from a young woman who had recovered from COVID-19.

The CDR3 sequence: CASSTGGLGNEKLFF. CDR3 in DNA: TGTGCCAGCTCCACCGGCGGGTTAGGTAATGAAAAACTGTTTTTT. The chain couples TRBV18 to TRBJ1-4; D not resolved. Trimming cost V 6 bases and J 4 bases, with 15 bases left between them. The CDR3 covers 15 residues. The V gene's germline CDR1 is KGHSH and CDR2 LQKENI. The full variable domain, its missing parts supplied by reference TRBV18 and TRBJ1-4, is NAGVMQNPRHLVRRRGQEARLRCSPMKGHSHVYWYRQLPEEGLKFMVYLQKENIIDESGMPKERFSAEFPKEGPSILRIQQVVRGDSAAYFCASSTGGLGNEKLFFGSGTQLSVL.